This T cell receptor (beta chain) was found in a study of spatial heterogeneity in lung cancer (dated by TCRdb to between 2018 and 2021). Describing the broader study: Beta-chain transcripts were consistently detected in greater numbers than alpha-chain transcripts, which likely reflected higher beta-chain transcript abundance. In the raw uncorrected reads, each unique combination of TCR and UMI appeared on average more than ten times. In non-small cell lung cancer, the study made a quantitative comparison of TCR alpha and beta repertoires among multiple tumor regions, matched nontumor lung and blood. TCR repertoire features were related to nonsynonymous mutation counts determined by whole-exome sequencing of tumor tissue. At surgery, 200 to 250 tumor regions, 63 to 70 matched nontumor lung samples and 50 to 60 PBMC samples were TCR-sequenced for both alpha and beta chains. Broad study findings and their caveats: Ubiquitous expanded tumor TCRs were detected in blood more often at tumor resection than at routine follow-up. Confirming at a functional level the hypothesis that regional TCRs recognize regional mutations was considered to require additional single-cell paired TCR alpha and beta sequencing.

Libraries were prepared through 5' RACE. Sequencing used a NextSeq 500. To allow correction of PCR and sequencing errors, the TCR library protocol tagged every TCR cDNA molecule with a unique molecular identifier. In the paper's pipeline: TCR identification, UMI-based error correction and CDR3 extraction were all carried out with Decombinator tools. Expanded TCRs were defined as those above a frequency of 2 per 1,000, corresponding to the top 1% of the tumor frequency distribution. Renyi diversity was computed with the R vegan package after each repertoire had been subsampled 100 times to 5,000 TCRs. CDR3 similarity networks were constructed using string-kernel similarity of amino acid triplets, with links drawn between CDR3s whose pairwise similarity was above 0.82. The raw public data were reprocessed by TCRdb itself: fastp quality trimming at Q25, MiXCR clonotype calling, in-frame beta chains only. A single entry per CDR3 protein holds the most common genes and DNA from its merged rows. None of the V and J calls come from the authors' own analysis; TCRdb made them. The sample profile shows some 22,000 distinct CDR3 sequences; 4.5% to 5.5% of them were found once. Of the sample, more than 4.5% is held by the ten largest clones.

CDR1 and CDR2 (SGHTA, FQGNSA) derive from the germline V gene. Trimmed from V: 3 bases; trimmed from J: 9 bases; junction bases lacking a gene match: 5. From the cysteine up to the phenylalanine, the CDR3 has a length of 13 residues. Here the CDR3 DNA is all that survives: 39 bases in frame from base 1. This clonotype was seen repeatedly, ten times or more. Which antigen it targets is not known. Base quality data are lacking; no much larger clone is found one base away. The time point label, read with the paper, signifies: sample taken at primary tumor resection. For TCR sequencing, whole RNA was extracted from tumor and nontumor lung tissue, or from cryopreserved PBMC samples, and no cell sorting was done. Donors were 72 patients with early-stage, untreated non-small cell lung cancer from the lung TRACERx cohort. Only patients for whom sufficient RNA was available from at least two tumor regions were selected for TCR sequencing.

The chain uses TRBV7-2 and TRBJ2-3, and TRBD2 aligns with 8 junction nucleotides. This receptor was identified in a male donor with early-stage non-small cell lung cancer. The sample here was PBMCs, taken at surgery. The sequenced DNA is TGTGCCAGCAGCTTCACAAAGCGGGGGACGCAGTATTTT. Its protein product is CASSFTKRGTQYF.